This T cell receptor (beta chain) is from a study of human thymus T cells (dated by TCRdb to the early 2020s). About the full investigation: The study characterized TCR alpha and beta repertoires from roughly eight infant thymus samples and four related peripheral blood samples. The infant donors were roughly 6 to 250 days old, and the cohort included six males and a couple of females.

The immunoSEQ multiplex PCR assay was used to amplify the TCRB and TCRAD loci from a standardized quantity of quality-controlled genomic DNA. The amplicons spanned the V(D)J region and were long enough to cover the CDR3 and allow V and J genes to be identified. Through the commercial immunoSEQ service, the amplicons were sequenced on an Illumina platform. As for the authors' bioinformatics: Corrections for primer bias and sequencing errors followed previously described methods, while TCRAD and TCRB definitions were based on the IMGT database. immunoSEQ Analyzer 3.0 and VDJTools were used for repertoire analysis, which covered basic statistics, V/J segment usage, diversity estimates, rarefaction and pairwise overlap. To estimate diversity, the Chao1, ChaoE, Efron-Thisted, Shannon and inverse Simpson indices were applied, and diversity was also estimated on datasets down-sampled to the smallest sample. Repertoire overlap used strict matching of CDR3 nucleotide sequence, V gene and J gene, with Jaccard-based multidimensional scaling clustering. In its TCRdb copy, this immuneACCESS table keeps in-frame sequences only and misses some clones. Where compared with another copy, unresolved V genes explain less than half of these, and the others have no known cause. The DNA gave D and trimming, while V, J and clone size come from that table. This sample is represented by some 130,000 clones; around 94% of them were singletons. The ten largest clones add up to 0.02% to 0.025% of the sample.

Worth noting for this clone: The antigen it recognizes is unknown. No qualities accompany the bases; no much larger clone lies one base away.

Via the germline V gene, CDR1 is SGHTA and CDR2 FQGNSA. V and J are truncated by 1 base and 2 bases respectively, leaving an intervening sequence of 9 bases. Including the terminal cysteine and phenylalanine, the CDR3 comprises 15 residues. The only DNA kept is the CDR3, 45 bases in frame from the first base. What the authors observed across the whole study: V and J gene segment usage appeared biased in both thymic and peripheral blood repertoires. The related research reported highly overlapping thymic TCR repertoires among unrelated individuals. Thymus samples yielded on average about 810,000 unique TCRB clonotypes, compared with around 84,000 from blood samples.

Thymus tissue was collected as surgical resects that were removed during corrective cardiac surgery. Donors were immunologically healthy infants undergoing open corrective cardiac surgery for congenital heart defects in Finland. Thymocytes were mechanically released from the tissue and were stored as pellets of roughly 10-34 million cells at -70 degrees C. Genomic DNA was extracted from frozen cell pellets with a QIAsymphony instrument. This TCR was sampled from a boy less than two years old with a congenital heart defect but otherwise immunologically healthy. The chain employs TRBV7-2 and TRBJ1-5, and the D gene may be TRBD1, 5 bases matching. Sequencing was done on a sample of thymus tissue. CDR3 region: CASSLVRGGNQPQHF. The nucleotide sequence reads TGTGCCAGCAGCTTAGTAAGGGGCGGCAATCAGCCCCAGCATTTT.